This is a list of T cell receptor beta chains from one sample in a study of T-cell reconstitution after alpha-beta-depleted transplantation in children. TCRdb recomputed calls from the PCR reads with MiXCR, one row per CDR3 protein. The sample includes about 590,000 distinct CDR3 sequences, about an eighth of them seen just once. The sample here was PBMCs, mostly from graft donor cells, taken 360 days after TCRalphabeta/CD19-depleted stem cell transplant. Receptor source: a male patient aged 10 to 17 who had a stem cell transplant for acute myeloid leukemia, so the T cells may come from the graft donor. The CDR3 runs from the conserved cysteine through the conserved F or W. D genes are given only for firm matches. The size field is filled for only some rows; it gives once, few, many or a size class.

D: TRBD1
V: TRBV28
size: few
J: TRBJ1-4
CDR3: CASSHQGGREKLFF
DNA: TGTGCCAGCAGCCATCAGGGGGGACGAGAAAAACTGTTTTTT

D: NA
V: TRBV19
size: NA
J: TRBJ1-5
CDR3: CASNVPPAQHF
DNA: TGTGCCAGTAATGTCCCCCCGGCCCAGCATTTT

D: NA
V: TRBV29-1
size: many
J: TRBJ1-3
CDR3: CSVEKGADRLSGNTIYF
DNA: TGCAGCGTTGAGAAAGGTGCGGACAGACTCTCTGGAAACACCATATATTTT

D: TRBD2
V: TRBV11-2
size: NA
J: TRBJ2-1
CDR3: CASRRAGEDEQFF
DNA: TGTGCCAGCAGGAGGGCGGGAGAGGATGAGCAGTTCTTC

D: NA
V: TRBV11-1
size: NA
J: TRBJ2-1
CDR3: CASSYRPGSNEQFF
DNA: TGTGCCAGCAGCTACCGGCCAGGGTCCAATGAGCAGTTCTTC

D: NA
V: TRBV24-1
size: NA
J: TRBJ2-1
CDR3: CATSDFLSGTTYKNEQFF
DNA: TGTGCCACCAGTGATTTCTTATCCGGGACAACCTACAAGAATGAGCAGTTCTTC

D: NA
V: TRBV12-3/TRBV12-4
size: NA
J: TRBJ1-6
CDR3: CASSPHPWQAPNSPLHF
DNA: TGTGCCAGCAGTCCCCACCCGTGGCAGGCTCCTAATTCACCCCTCCACTTT

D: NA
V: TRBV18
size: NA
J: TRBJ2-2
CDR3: CASSLTQTSSTGELFF
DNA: TGTGCCAGCTCACTGACTCAAACTAGCAGCACCGGGGAGCTGTTTTTT

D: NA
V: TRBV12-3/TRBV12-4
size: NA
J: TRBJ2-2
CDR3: CASIPGFSNTGELFF
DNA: TGTGCCAGCATCCCAGGGTTCTCGAACACCGGGGAGCTGTTTTTT

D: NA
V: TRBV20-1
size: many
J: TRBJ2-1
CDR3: CSARGVVSYNEQFF
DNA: TGCAGTGCTAGAGGCGTAGTCTCCTACAATGAGCAGTTCTTC

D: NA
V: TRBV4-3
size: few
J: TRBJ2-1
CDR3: CASSHLRWGPNEQFF
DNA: TGCGCCAGCAGCCACCTACGGTGGGGGCCCAATGAGCAGTTCTTC

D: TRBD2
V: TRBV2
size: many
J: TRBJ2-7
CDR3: CASRVAGATYEQYF
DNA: TGTGCCAGCAGGGTAGCGGGGGCCACCTACGAGCAGTACTTC

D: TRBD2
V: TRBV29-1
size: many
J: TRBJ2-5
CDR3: CSSRPLAGGPRAQETQYF
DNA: TGCAGCTCCCGTCCGCTAGCGGGAGGGCCTAGGGCACAAGAGACCCAGTACTTC

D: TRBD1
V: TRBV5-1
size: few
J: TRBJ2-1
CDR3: CASSLVPGGNHNEQFF
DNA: TGCGCCAGCAGCTTGGTTCCAGGGGGTAACCACAATGAGCAGTTCTTC

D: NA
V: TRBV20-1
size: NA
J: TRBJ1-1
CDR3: CSAREDASNTEAFF
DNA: TGCAGTGCTAGAGAAGACGCCTCGAACACTGAAGCTTTCTTT

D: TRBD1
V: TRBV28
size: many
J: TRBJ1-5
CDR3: CASSSQTGFRGNQPQHF
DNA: TGTGCCAGCAGTTCACAGACAGGGTTTAGAGGAAATCAGCCCCAGCATTTT

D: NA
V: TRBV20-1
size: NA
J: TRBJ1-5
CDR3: CSVREGWGTNQPQHF
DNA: TGCAGTGTCCGGGAGGGGTGGGGAACCAATCAGCCCCAGCATTTT

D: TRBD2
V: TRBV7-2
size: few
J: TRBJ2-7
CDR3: CASSFPGLAGVVEQYF
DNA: TGTGCCAGCAGCTTCCCAGGACTAGCGGGAGTTGTCGAGCAGTACTTC

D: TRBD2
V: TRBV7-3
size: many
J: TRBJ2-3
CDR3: CASSLKNSGSPDTQYF
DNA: TGTGCCAGCAGCCTGAAAAATAGCGGGAGTCCGGATACGCAGTATTTT

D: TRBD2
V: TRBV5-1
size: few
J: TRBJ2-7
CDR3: CASSRSGTSGSIYEQYF
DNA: TGCGCCAGCAGCCGTTCCGGGACTAGCGGGAGTATCTACGAGCAGTACTTC

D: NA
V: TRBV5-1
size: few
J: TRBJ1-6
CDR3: CASSRDASGNSPLHF
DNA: TGCGCCAGCAGCCGGGACGCTTCGGGGAATTCACCCCTCCACTTT

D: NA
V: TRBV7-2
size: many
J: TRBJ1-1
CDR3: CASSLQGPTEAFF
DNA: TGTGCCAGCAGCTTACAGGGACCCACTGAAGCTTTCTTT

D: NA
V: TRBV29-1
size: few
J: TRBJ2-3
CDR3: CSAFGQRFTDTQYF
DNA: TGCAGCGCCTTCGGGCAGCGATTCACAGATACGCAGTATTTT

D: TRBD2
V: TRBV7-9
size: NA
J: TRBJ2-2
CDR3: CAGRGDLTGELFF
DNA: TGTGCCGGGCGGGGGGATCTCACCGGGGAGCTGTTTTTT

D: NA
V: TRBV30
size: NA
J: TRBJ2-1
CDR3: CAWSRINNEQFF
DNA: TGTGCCTGGAGTCGGATCAACAATGAGCAGTTCTTC

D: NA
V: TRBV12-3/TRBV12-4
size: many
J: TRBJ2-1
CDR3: CASSPSALWTRTSSYNEQFF
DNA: TGTGCCAGCAGTCCTAGCGCCCTATGGACAAGGACGAGCTCCTACAATGAGCAGTTCTTC

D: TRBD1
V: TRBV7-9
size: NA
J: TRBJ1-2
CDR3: CASSWRGTEGYTF
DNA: TGTGCCAGCAGCTGGCGCGGGACAGAAGGCTACACCTTC